Listed here are 27 T cell receptor beta chains from one sample, sequenced in a study of cytomegalovirus exposure and HLA in healthy donors. It was with 60 Vbeta and 13 Jbeta primers that the PCR ran. Some clones are missing from TCRdb's copy, which holds only in-frame ones; the method was immunoSEQ multiplex PCR. The repertoire holds some 180,000 clones, with 75% to 85% as singletons. Material for sequencing was PBMCs. These receptors were collected from a man between 18 and 29 years old in good health and CMV-seronegative.

This chain uses TRBV9 with TRBJ2-3; TRBD1 might be the D (5 bases). Per germline, CDR1 SGDLS and CDR2 YYNGEE. This CDR3 contains 13 residues. V was shortened by 3 bases and J by 2 bases, with 7 bases between the two germline ends. The CDR3 nucleotides read TGTGCCAGCAGCGCGACAGTCACAGATACGCAGTATTTT. It codes for CASSATVTDTQYF.

The rearrangement uses TRBV7-9 and TRBJ1-2, with D hard to call. CDR3 length: 16 amino acids. From germline, CDR1 is SEHNR and CDR2 FQNEAQ (reference sequence). The germline V and J ends were trimmed by 1 base and 0 bases, with 12 bases remaining between them. This CDR3 is CASSLERSLTNYGYTF. CDR3 sequence (DNA): TGTGCCAGCAGCTTAGAGCGCAGCCTCACTAACTATGGCTACACCTTC.

The CDR3 reads CASSPPRGRYTEAFF. CDR3 DNA: TGTGCCAGCAGCCCCCCCAGGGGGCGATACACTGAAGCTTTCTTT. The gene calls are TRBV4-2 and TRBJ1-1; TRBD1 aligns across 8 bases. The V gene end was trimmed by 4 bases and the J gene end by 3 bases; junction bases not matched to a gene: 7. In germline, CDR1 is LGHNA, CDR2 YNFKEQ. There are 15 residues in the CDR3.

This clone was seen a single time. V and J are TRBV6-1 and TRBJ2-7, with D possibly being TRBD2 (5 bases). The CDR3 totals 10 residues. Germline assignment: CDR1 MNHNS and CDR2 SASEGT. The V and J ends lost 8 bases and 4 bases respectively, with 6 bases between them. The chain's CDR3 is CASSGYEQYF. The CDR3 DNA is TGTGCCAGCTCGGGGTACGAGCAGTACTTC.

This sequence joins TRBV7-6 and TRBJ2-1; TRBD2 matches at 12 bases. CDR3 length: 17 residues. With V trimmed by 5 bases and J by 0 bases, 5 bases remained unmatched. Looked up from germline, CDR1 is SGHVS and CDR2 is FNYEAQ. CDR3 amino acids: CASSLMTSGSSYNEQFF. The CDR3 DNA follows: TGTGCCAGCAGCCTTATGACTAGCGGGAGCTCCTACAATGAGCAGTTCTTC. The variable domain in full, completed from reference TRBV7-6 and TRBJ2-1, reads GAGVSQSPRYKVTKRGQDVALRCDPISGHVSLYWYRQALGQGPEFLTYFNYEAQQDKSGLPNDRFSAERPEGSISTLTIQRTEQRDSAMYRCASSLMTSGSSYNEQFFGPGTRLTVL.

The chain joins TRBV13 to TRBJ2-2; D is perhaps TRBD1 (6 bases). The CDR3 runs to 13 residues. Trimming shortened V by 10 bases and J by 8 bases, and 17 bases separated the two germline ends. Germline CDR1 PRHDT, CDR2 FYEKMQ (reference sequence). The CDR3 bases are TGTGCCACCACAGGGTTGGGGGCTGGGGAGCTGTTTTTT. Amino acid sequence: CATTGLGAGELFF. The full variable domain, completed using reference TRBV13 and TRBJ2-2, is AAGVIQSPRHLIKEKRETATLKCYPIPRHDTVYWYQQGPGQDPQFLISFYEKMQSDKGSIPDRFSAQQFSDYHSELNMSSLELGDSALYFCATTGLGAGELFFGEGSRLTVL.

The chain joins TRBV6-5 to TRBJ1-2, with D tentatively TRBD1 (6 bases). The CDR3 totals 13 residues. Trimming shortened V by 6 bases and J by 4 bases, and 12 bases separated the two germline ends. The germline V gene encodes CDR1 MNHEY and CDR2 SVGAGI. CDR3 nucleotide sequence: TGTGCCAGCAGGCGGGGGCTTGGCTATGGCTACACCTTC. Protein: CASRRGLGYGYTF.

The V call is TRBV18, the J call TRBJ2-7; TRBD2 agrees at 9 bases. With V trimmed by 4 bases and J by 0 bases, 4 bases remained unmatched. The CDR3 extends over 15 amino acids. Germline CDR1 is KGHSH and CDR2 is LQKENI. CDR3 region: CASSLTSGGSYEQYF. The CDR3, as DNA: TGTGCCAGCTCACTGACTAGCGGAGGCTCCTACGAGCAGTACTTC.

The V and J genes are TRBV2 and TRBJ2-1; no reliable D call. The CDR3 loop spans 11 amino acids. Germline-derived CDR1 and CDR2 are SNHLY and FYNNEI. V lost 6 bases, J lost 8 bases, and 8 bases lay in between. In DNA, the CDR3 is TGTGCCAGCAGGTCTACGTATGAGCAGTTCTTC. Its protein product is CASRSTYEQFF.

Of note for this clone: The junction and the germline gene differ at one end; a read error may be behind it. The chain carries TRBV23-1 and TRBJ2-2; the D gene is possibly TRBD2 (5 bases). TRBV23-1 is noted as an ORF with a role that remains uncertain. CDR3 length: 14 amino acids. This chain's CDR3 is CASSRLGEHRGAVF. In nucleotides, the CDR3 is TGCGCCAGCAGTCGACTGGGCGAACACCGGGGAGCTGTTTTT.

This clone was recorded only once. The chain has TRBV6-1 and TRBJ2-7, with D maybe TRBD1 (6 bases). V was shortened by 4 bases and J by 2 bases, with 9 bases between the two germline ends. CDR3 size: 13 residues. Germline V lookup: CDR1 MNHNS, CDR2 SASEGT. The CDR3 is CASSVGQTYEQYF. CDR3 bases: TGTGCCAGCAGTGTTGGACAGACCTACGAGCAGTACTTC.

Here the CDR3 reads CASSPTGSGNQPQHF. The CDR3 region has the DNA TGTGCCAGCTCACCGACAGGGTCGGGCAATCAGCCCCAGCATTTT. J is TRBJ1-5 and V is TRBV18, with 7 bases fitting TRBD1. The CDR3 is 15 amino acids. Trimming cost V 3 bases and J 2 bases; bases outside gene matches: 4. Germline loops: CDR1 KGHSH, CDR2 LQKENI.

The chain employs TRBV7-3 and TRBJ1-2; 10 positions agree with TRBD1. J was trimmed by 4 bases and V by 2 bases; bases with no gene match: 1. CDR3 length equals 14 residues. CDR1 is SGHTA, CDR2 FQGTGA, per germline. CDR3 residues: CASSLGTGAYGYTF. The DNA of the CDR3 is TGTGCCAGCAGCTTAGGGACAGGGGCCTATGGCTACACCTTC. Drawing the rest from reference TRBV7-3 and TRBJ1-2, the complete variable domain is GAGVSQTPSNKVTEKGKYVELRCDPISGHTALYWYRQSLGQGPEFLIYFQGTGAADDSGLPNDRFFAVRPEGSVSTLKIQRTERGDSAVYLCASSLGTGAYGYTFGSGTRLTVV.

The chain is built from TRBV7-8 and TRBJ2-5, with TRBD2 identical over 14 bases. Trimming at V came to 5 bases and at J to 1 base, leaving 3 bases not matched to a gene. The CDR3 is 16 residues long. Germline values: CDR1 SGHVS, CDR2 FQNEAQ. CDR3 sequence: CASSQGTSGGQETQYF. The CDR3 DNA is TGTGCCAGCAGCCAAGGGACTAGCGGGGGCCAAGAGACCCAGTACTTC.

This clone was seen a handful of times. The V and J genes are TRBV4-3 and TRBJ1-1, with a tentative D call TRBD1 (5 bases). Germline loops: CDR1 LGHNA, CDR2 YSLEER. Trimming took off 0 bases at V and 5 bases at J, with 25 bases between the two ends. The CDR3 has 19 amino acids. CDR3: CASSQDLGQGTNGRTEAFF. CDR3 in DNA: TGCGCCAGCAGCCAAGATCTGGGGCAAGGTACAAACGGAAGGACTGAAGCTTTCTTT.

The chain uses TRBV4-3 and TRBJ2-7; the match to TRBD2 covers 10 bases. V was pared by 0 bases and J by 3 bases, with 2 bases of the junction left unmatched. This CDR3 has 15 amino acids. Germline V gene lookup returns CDR1 LGHNA and CDR2 YSLEER. CDR3: CASSQDRTSGYEQYF. The CDR3 DNA follows: TGCGCCAGCAGCCAAGATCGGACTAGCGGCTACGAGCAGTACTTC.

This clone appeared a single time. The chain is built from TRBV4-2 and TRBJ1-2, with 8 bases aligning to TRBD1. The CDR3 totals 18 residues. Germline V gene lookup returns CDR1 LGHNA and CDR2 YNFKEQ. V trimming: 2 bases; J trimming: 2 bases; junction bases outside the gene matches: 13. CDR3 region: CASSQPPEGTGSNYGYTF. CDR3 nucleotide sequence: TGTGCCAGCAGCCAACCCCCTGAGGGGACAGGAAGCAACTATGGCTACACCTTC.

This rearrangement joins TRBV6-6 to TRBJ1-1; possibly TRBD1 for D (5 bases). This CDR3 has 14 residues. Trimming shortened V by 5 bases and J by 5 bases, and 15 bases separated the two germline ends. Germline-derived CDR1 and CDR2 are MNHNY and SVGAGI (reference sequence). DNA of the CDR3: TGTGCCAGCAGTGGCCAGGGTATCAGGACTGAAGCTTTCTTT. Translating gives CASSGQGIRTEAFF.

Concerning this clone: At one end, the junction sequence differs from germline, possibly due to a read error. This chain connects TRBV7-7 to TRBJ2-1; 8 bases are shared with TRBD2. The germline V gene encodes CDR1 SSHAT and CDR2 FNYEAQ (reference sequence). The CDR3 has 13 amino acids. CDR3 DNA: TGTGCTAGCAGCGTCGTGGTAGCGGGACGGCAGTTCTTC. Translation gives CASSVVVAGRQFF.

This chain links TRBV7-2 with TRBJ2-7; D may be TRBD2 (6 bases). Germline V gene sequence: CDR1 SGHTA, CDR2 FQGNSA. CDR3 length equals 14 residues. The V end was cut by 5 bases, the J end by 7 bases, with 18 bases between. The CDR3 DNA is TGTGCCAGCAGCCGGGGCGGGACGATTGGGGAGCAGTACTTC. This gives the protein CASSRGGTIGEQYF.

CDR3 nucleotides: TGCGCCAGCAGCTGGACAGGGTCCAATGAAGCTTTCTTT. Protein: CASSWTGSNEAFF. The V gene is TRBV5-1, the J gene TRBJ1-1; TRBD1 agrees at 8 bases. V was clipped by 3 bases and J by 7 bases; unmatched bases: 5. CDR3 size: 13 residues. Germline lookup yields CDR1 SGHRS and CDR2 YFSETQ.

This chain links TRBV9 with TRBJ2-7; TRBD2 is a possible D gene (7 bases). Germline V gene lookup returns CDR1 SGDLS and CDR2 YYNGEE. Trimming took 6 bases from V and 3 from J, leaving 16 bases between them. The CDR3 consists of 14 residues. As DNA, the CDR3 is TGTGCCAGCAACCCTGGGGGGGGCAGCTACGAGCAGTACTTC. It translates to CASNPGGGSYEQYF. The variable domain in full, with the rest retrieved from reference TRBV9 and TRBJ2-7, is DSGVTQTPKHLITATGQRVTLRCSPRSGDLSVYWYQQSLDQGLQFLIQYYNGEERAKGNILERFSAQQFPDLHSELNLSSLELGDSALYFCASNPGGGSYEQYFGPGTRLTVT.

This clone was counted between two and nine times. V is TRBV30 and J is TRBJ2-3; 7 nucleotides align to TRBD1. Germline CDR1 reads GTSNPN; CDR2 reads SVGIG (reference sequence). After removal of 7 bases from V and 2 bases from J, the junction contained 6 bases not matched to a gene. This CDR3 has 13 residues. Here the CDR3 reads CASTGALTDTQYF. CDR3 bases: TGTGCCTCAACAGGGGCCCTCACAGATACGCAGTATTTT.

The chain is built from TRBV19 and TRBJ1-2, with 8 bases identical to TRBD1. The CDR3 loop spans 17 amino acids. Germline assignment: CDR1 LNHDA and CDR2 SQIVND (reference sequence). V shed 1 base, J shed 4 bases, and the junction held 11 bases outside the gene matches. The CDR3 reads CASSIGGIQGAIYGYTF. CDR3 DNA sequence: TGTGCCAGTAGTATAGGGGGGATCCAGGGGGCTATCTATGGCTACACCTTC. The variable domain in full, with the rest retrieved from reference TRBV19 and TRBJ1-2, is DGGITQSPKYLFRKEGQNVTLSCEQNLNHDAMYWYRQDPGQGLRLIYYSQIVNDFQKGDIAEGYSVSREKKESFPLTVTSAQKNPTAFYLCASSIGGIQGAIYGYTFGSGTRLTVV.

This chain joins TRBV7-2 and TRBJ2-5; 8 bases are shared with TRBD2. The CDR3 runs to 16 residues. V shed 1 base and J 2 bases; nucleotides not matched to a gene: 6. Germline CDR1 reads SGHTA; CDR2 reads FQGNSA. The CDR3: CASSLVSGGPQETQYF. In DNA, the CDR3 is TGTGCCAGCAGCTTAGTTTCGGGGGGGCCGCAAGAGACCCAGTACTTC.

This clone was found a few times. The chain employs TRBV12-5 and TRBJ2-1; 11 bases agree with TRBD2. Per germline, CDR1 LGHNT and CDR2 FRNRAP. This CDR3 spans 15 amino acids. V was pared by 6 bases and J by 4 bases, with 5 bases of the junction left unmatched. The CDR3 loop reads CASGTGTSGYNEQFF. CDR3 bases: TGTGCTAGTGGGACCGGGACTAGCGGATACAATGAGCAGTTCTTC.

The J gene is TRBJ2-7, the V gene TRBV27; 15 bases are a match to TRBD2. Germline V gene sequence: CDR1 MNHEY, CDR2 SMNVEV (reference sequence). CDR3 size: 19 residues. V was clipped by 5 bases and J by 2 bases; unmatched bases: 13. The CDR3 DNA follows: TGTGCCAGCAGTCCCCAGGGACTAGCGGGGGGCCCAACCCCCTACGAGCAGTACTTC. As protein: CASSPQGLAGGPTPYEQYF.